This T cell receptor (beta chain) was documented in a study of T cell responses to AZD1222 COVID-19 vaccine (dated by TCRdb to the early 2020s). Background for the entire study: AZD1222 recipients whose second dose came at about 4 weeks and those whose second dose came at about 12 weeks were combined into one group, since spike-specific TCR depth and breadth did not differ between the two schedules. A total of just over 230 trial participants underwent TCR sequencing, of whom about 210 had received two doses of AZD1222 and about 26 had received two doses of the MenACWY control vaccine. Enrollment into the trials was organized by age into subgroups of 18-55, 56-69 and 70-plus years, and those subgroups contained roughly 160, 29 and 62 TCR-sequenced participants, respectively. Points the paper makes about the study in general: The vaccine-associated CD4 TCRs covered the entire spike protein, and the dominant responses fell in regions 160-218 and 743-854. Reportedly, almost half of the unique spike-specific TCRs recognized epitopes lying outside the regions that are mutated in the B.1.351 and B.1.1.7 variants. Spike-specific TCR breadth and depth rose significantly after two AZD1222 doses compared with day 0 and with MenACWY recipients. Because no day 14 peak-response samples were available, repertoires were characterized only after the peak T cell response. Participants were mostly white British and included more females than males, and it was suggested by the authors that clonal diversity may have been underestimated. Only five to seven AZD1222 recipients were SARS-CoV-2 seropositive at baseline, limiting conclusions about previously exposed vaccinees. In the small 56-69-year group, the increase in depth fell short of significance, most likely because of low power.

The CDR3 regions of human TCRbeta chains were subjected to immunosequencing. In the paper's pipeline: TCRs in the repertoires were compared against a reference library of SARS-CoV-2-specific TCRs that had been generated with the MIRA antigen-specificity platform. Breadth was defined as the fraction of unique TCRs that were SARS-CoV-2-associated. Depth was defined as the fraction of total T cells that were SARS-CoV-2-associated. Each spike-specific TCR was assigned to its reactive spike region and to a CD4 or CD8 class using the MIRA data. Log10-transformed breadth and depth values were compared by one-way ANOVA with Sidak's multiple comparisons tests. The source is immuneACCESS, and TCRdb retained only in-frame sequences with V and J called. Part of the clones is not carried over; for the studies checked, unresolved V genes explain less than half of this, and the remainder is unexplained. V, J and clone size reflect that table, while D and trimming were determined from the DNA. This sample comprises some 130,000 clones, around 90% of them detected only once. Roughly 2.8% of the sample comes from the top ten.

Turning to this clone: The antigen it recognizes is unknown. No much larger clonotype is one base removed from it; base qualities were not supplied.

Taken with the paper, the label for time point translates to: baseline before first vaccination. Vaccinee samples were obtained from the UK trials COV001 and COV002, which included a single-blind randomized controlled phase 2/3 trial of AZD1222 (ChAdOx1 nCoV-19) in healthy adults. Trial participant PBMC samples were collected at day 0 and day 28 after the second dose for TCRbeta chain sequencing. The material was peripheral blood, obtained on day 0 of AZD1222 vaccination. This sequence was found in an adult in good health.

The sequenced DNA: TGTGCCAGCAGGCAGGGGTACTCTGGGGCCAACGTCCTGACTTTC. This gives the protein CASRQGYSGANVLTF. This sequence uses TRBV6-5 and TRBJ2-6; tentative D gene TRBD1, with 6 bases matching. Trimming removed 6 bases from V and 0 bases from J, leaving 9 bases between the germline ends. The CDR3 covers 15 residues, taking in both the cysteine and the phenylalanine. The CDR3 DNA has 45 bases and is translated from base 1. The germline V gene yields MNHEY for CDR1 and SVGAGI for CDR2.